The rows below give T cell receptor beta chains drawn from one sample of a study of T cell repertoires in cytomegalovirus infection. Their antigen targets remain unknown. Each CDR3 protein is one row after TCRdb ran MiXCR on the reads. The table records around 300,000 distinct CDR3 sequences, 20% to 25% of them present only once. Sequencing used cultured PBMCs, obtained from culture after CMV antigen stimulation. These receptors all come from a human donor in good health (CMV status not recorded). Some clones in this sample may be carry-over from other donors' samples. CDR3s include the opening cysteine and the closing phenylalanine or tryptophan. The D gene is left open where the match is weak. Not all rows give a size; the values are once, few, many and, for expanded clones, a class.

>-|TRBJ2-7|TRBD2|TRBV7-8
TGTGCCAGCAGCTTTAGACAGGGACTAGCGGGAGCTTACGAGCAGTACTTC
CASSFRQGLAGAYEQYF
>-|TRBJ1-1|TRBD1|TRBV27
TGTGCCAGCAGTCAAACTTACAGGGGTTGGCTGGTGAACACTGAAGCTTTCTTT
CASSQTYRGWLVNTEAFF
>many|TRBJ2-4|TRBD1|TRBV11-2
TGTGCCAGCAGCCGTGACAGGGTGAACATTCAGTACTTC
CASSRDRVNIQYF
>many|TRBJ2-3|TRBD1|TRBV7-9
TGTGCCAGCAGCTTTAAAGGGGGCGCGGGAGATACGCAGTATTTT
CASSFKGGAGDTQYF
>many|TRBJ2-5|-|TRBV7-2
TGTGCCAGCAGCTGGGACGCGCAAGAGACCCAGTACTTC
CASSWDAQETQYF
>many|TRBJ2-2|TRBD1|TRBV6-5
TGTGCCAGCAGTTACCTGGGGACAGGGGGTCACGGGGAGCTGTTTTTT
CASSYLGTGGHGELFF
>few|TRBJ1-1|TRBD1|TRBV4-3
TGCGCCAGCAGCGGGAACCCGGGACAGGGGACTGAAGCTTTCTTT
CASSGNPGQGTEAFF
>many|TRBJ1-1|-|TRBV7-3
TGTGCCAGCAGCGGCGATCGGGGGAGCACTGAAGCTTTCTTT
CASSGDRGSTEAFF
>-|TRBJ2-2|-|TRBV7-6
TGTGCCAGCAGCTTAGGCGGACGGGGCTACACCGGGGAGCTGTTTTTT
CASSLGGRGYTGELFF
>-|TRBJ2-1|TRBD2|TRBV18
TGTGCCAGCGCATCGGGACTAGCGGGAGATGAGCAGTTCTTC
CASASGLAGDEQFF
>few|TRBJ2-7|-|TRBV4-1
TGCGCCAGCAGCCAAGTCCCTTCCTACGAGCAGTACTTC
CASSQVPSYEQYF
>-|TRBJ2-3|-|TRBV29-1
TGCAGCGTGACCAAGAGAGTCACAGATACGCAGTATTTT
CSVTKRVTDTQYF
>-|TRBJ2-3|-|TRBV24-1
TGTGCCACCAGTGCTTTGACCTCACCTAGCACAGATACGCAGTATTTT
CATSALTSPSTDTQYF
>-|TRBJ2-1|TRBD2|TRBV6-6
TGTGCCAGCAGCTCCACAAGTAGCGGGAATTACAATGAGCAGTTCTTC
CASSSTSSGNYNEQFF
>-|TRBJ1-4|-|TRBV20-1
TGCAGTGCTTCGACAGATTCTGCAACTAATGAAAAACTGTTTTTT
CSASTDSATNEKLFF
>-|TRBJ1-5|TRBD1|TRBV28
TGTGCCAGCAGTGATCGTACAGGGGGAGGCAATCAGCCCCAGCATTTT
CASSDRTGGGNQPQHF
>once|TRBJ2-5|TRBD2|TRBV5-1
TGCGCCAGCATACGAGAAGCGGGAGGCCATGGGGAGACCCAGTACTTC
CASIREAGGHGETQYF
>many|TRBJ2-3|TRBD1|TRBV7-2
TGTGCCAGCAGCTTTCAGGGGGCAGATACGCAGTATTTT
CASSFQGADTQYF
>-|TRBJ2-3|-|TRBV20-1
TGCAGTGCTCCGATACAGGGGGGGTTCACAGATACGCAGTATTTT
CSAPIQGGFTDTQYF
>few|TRBJ2-5|-|TRBV7-2
TGTGCCAGCAGCTTAGCCTTAGGGCTAGGACAAGAGACCCAGTACTTC
CASSLALGLGQETQYF
>few|TRBJ1-5|TRBD1|TRBV27
TGTGCCAGCAGCGACAGGGCTAATAGCAATCAGCCCCAGCATTTT
CASSDRANSNQPQHF
>-|TRBJ2-7|-|TRBV2
TGTGCCAGCAGTGAAGCGTCTCCCGGGACTTACGAGCAGTACTTC
CASSEASPGTYEQYF
>few|TRBJ2-7|TRBD1|TRBV20-1
TGCAGTGCTAGCAGGGGGCTATACGAGCAGTACTTC
CSASRGLYEQYF
>few|TRBJ2-7|-|TRBV15
TGTGCCACCAGCAGAGATTGGAGCGGACTCTCCTACGAGCAGTACTTC
CATSRDWSGLSYEQYF
>many|TRBJ1-3|-|TRBV7-2
TGTGCCAGCAGCCCAATATGGGGGGCCCACTCTGGAAACACCATATATTTT
CASSPIWGAHSGNTIYF
>-|TRBJ2-7|-|TRBV5-1
TGCGCCAGCAGCTTCCAACAGGGCTCGGGGGAGCAGTACTTC
CASSFQQGSGEQYF
>few|TRBJ1-1|-|TRBV6-1
TGTGCCAGCAGTGAACGGACGGCGGGTAACACTGAAGCTTTCTTT
CASSERTAGNTEAFF
>few|TRBJ1-1|-|TRBV11-3
TGTGCCAGCAGCGCAGGACCGAACACTGAAGCTTTCTTT
CASSAGPNTEAFF
>few|TRBJ2-7|-|TRBV14
TGTGCCAGCAGCCAACCGGGGCGGATCGACGAGCAGTACTTC
CASSQPGRIDEQYF
>many|TRBJ2-1|TRBD2|TRBV4-3
TGCGCCAGCAGCCAAAATAGCGGGAGGAACTACAATGAGCAGTTCTTC
CASSQNSGRNYNEQFF
>few|TRBJ1-1|-|TRBV5-6
TGTGCCAGCAGGATTTTGACACGGAACACTGAAGCTTTCTTT
CASRILTRNTEAFF
>few|TRBJ2-1|TRBD2|TRBV6-6
TGTGCCAGCCGAGGACTAGCGGAGATGTACAATGAGCAGTTCTTC
CASRGLAEMYNEQFF
>many|TRBJ2-3|TRBD1|TRBV7-2
TGTGCCAGCAGCCTCGTCGGGGGGACAGGGGACCCAGATACGCAGTATTTT
CASSLVGGTGDPDTQYF
>many|TRBJ2-3|-|TRBV7-2
TGTGCCAGCAGCTTAGCGCGGTTGGCGGGGAGTAGGACAGATACGCAGTATTTT
CASSLARLAGSRTDTQYF
>-|TRBJ2-1|-|TRBV2
TGTGCCAGCGGAGAAAGCGGATTCTACAATGAGCAGTTCTTC
CASGESGFYNEQFF
>many|TRBJ2-7|TRBD2|TRBV7-3
TGTGCCAGCAGCGCAGGGCGGGAGCGGTCCTACGAGCAGTACTTC
CASSAGRERSYEQYF
>-|TRBJ1-3|-|TRBV29-1
TGCAGCGTTGAAGGACAGTACTCTGGAAACACCATATATTTT
CSVEGQYSGNTIYF
>many|TRBJ2-1|TRBD1|TRBV7-9
TGTGCCAGCAGCTTCGGTATAGGGGGCTCCAATGAGCAGTTCTTC
CASSFGIGGSNEQFF
>-|TRBJ2-5|TRBD2|TRBV10-3
TGTGCCATCAGTGGGCTCGGGGGACTAGCGGAGGGCCCCCAGGAAGAGACCCAGTACTTC
CAISGLGGLAEGPQEETQYF
>-|TRBJ2-7|TRBD2|TRBV11-2
TGTGCCAGCAGCTGGAAGCCTGGCGGGAGAGAGGATACCGGTGACTACGAGCAGTACTTC
CASSWKPGGREDTGDYEQYF
>many|TRBJ1-2|TRBD1|TRBV7-2
TGTGCCAGCAGCTTAGTCGGGGGACAGGTGGACTATGGCTACACCTTC
CASSLVGGQVDYGYTF
>many|TRBJ1-1|-|TRBV7-9
TGTGCCAGCAGCTTAGCGATCGGGTTGGAGACTGAAGCTTTCTTT
CASSLAIGLETEAFF
>few|TRBJ2-1|-|TRBV23-1
TGCGCCAGCAGTAGAGCGGTTTTTCCCTACAATGAGCAGTTCTTC
CASSRAVFPYNEQFF
>many|TRBJ2-3|-|TRBV12-3/TRBV12-4
TGTGCCAGCAGTTTGCTGGCGGGGACGGCAGATACGCAGTATTTT
CASSLLAGTADTQYF
>many|TRBJ1-2|-|TRBV7-2
TGTGCCAGCAGATCTTACTCAACCGGGACACTCCGTGGTGGTGGCTACACCTTC
CASRSYSTGTLRGGGYTF
>-|TRBJ2-5|TRBD2|TRBV27
TGTGCCAGCAGTTTATCCCTAGCGGGTGGGGGTGAGACCCAGTACTTC
CASSLSLAGGGETQYF
>few|TRBJ1-2|TRBD1|TRBV19
TGTGCCAGTAGACCCGGGGACAGGGGGGACTATGGCTACACCTTC
CASRPGDRGDYGYTF
>-|TRBJ2-5|TRBD2|TRBV29-1
TGCAGCGTTGAAGTCCCGGGGGGGTACGAGACCCAGTACTTC
CSVEVPGGYETQYF
>few|TRBJ2-5|-|TRBV7-2
TGTGCCAGCAGTTCAAGCGCCGGGGAGACCCAGTACTTC
CASSSSAGETQYF
>few|TRBJ2-5|-|TRBV10-3
TGTGCCATCAGCCCCGGGGAGCGGGAAGAGACCCAGTACTTC
CAISPGEREETQYF
>-|TRBJ2-1|-|TRBV13
TGTGCCAGCACCCAACTAGGTTCGGAGCAGTTCTTC
CASTQLGSEQFF
>-|TRBJ2-2|TRBD1|TRBV7-3
TGTGCCAGCAGCGCAGAGGGGGCCGGCACCGGGGAGCTGTTTTTT
CASSAEGAGTGELFF
>few|TRBJ2-1|TRBD2|TRBV27
TGTGCCAGCAGTCCCCGACTAGCGGGAGCGGAAGAGCAGTTCTTC
CASSPRLAGAEEQFF
>-|TRBJ1-3|-|TRBV4-3
TGCGCCAGCAGCCAAGATCGTATCCTTCCTATCTCTGGAAACACCATATATTTT
CASSQDRILPISGNTIYF